A single sample is the source of the 9 T cell receptor beta chains below, sequenced in a study of blood T cell repertoires in COVID-19. Using immunoSEQ multiplex PCR, the repertoire was profiled, and TCRdb retains in-frame clones only, with some absent. Of hundreds of thousands of clones in the sample, 65% to 85% were seen once. The sample taken for sequencing was peripheral blood. The origin of the receptors is a woman in her thirties or forties with active or convalescent COVID-19.

J is TRBJ2-7 and V is TRBV27; D ambiguous. V shed 8 bases and J shed 7 bases, with 21 bases lying between them. CDR1 and CDR2 (germline): MNHEY, SMNVEV (reference sequence). The CDR3 has 14 residues. The CDR3, as DNA: TGTGCCAGCCGAGGAAGAGGCCATCCGAAGGAGCAGTACTTC. It translates to CASRGRGHPKEQYF.

The V and J genes are TRBV30 and TRBJ1-2; TRBD1 matches at 10 bases. The CDR3 has 16 residues. Germline V CDR1 and CDR2: GTSNPN, SVGIG (reference sequence). V lost 4 bases and J lost 4; bases outside the gene matches: 12. CDR3 DNA sequence: TGTGCCTGGAAGGTGGGACAGGGGATGGCTGGCTATGGCTACACCTTC. Protein sequence: CAWKVGQGMAGYGYTF.

V is TRBV5-5 and J is TRBJ2-1; 9 bases match TRBD2. The CDR3 runs to 16 residues. Germline values: CDR1 SGHKS, CDR2 YYEKEE (reference sequence). J was trimmed by 4 bases and V by 2 bases; bases with no gene match: 7. The CDR3 DNA reads as TGTGCCAGCAGCTTCGGCGGGGGGGGTAGGTACAATGAGCAGTTCTTC. This translates into CASSFGGGGRYNEQFF.

The J gene is TRBJ1-2, the V gene TRBV7-8; 8 bases are a match to TRBD1. Germline V gene data show CDR1 as SGHVS and CDR2 as FQNEAQ. V lost 4 bases and J lost 4; bases outside the gene matches: 11. The CDR3 covers 16 residues. CDR3 DNA sequence: TGTGCCAGCAGCTCTACTATCGGACAGGGCCTCTATGGCTACACCTTC. This codes for CASSSTIGQGLYGYTF.

The rearrangement joins TRBV29-1 to TRBJ2-5, with 8 nucleotides matching TRBD1. Germline-derived CDR1 and CDR2 are SQVTM and ANQGSEA. This CDR3 contains 12 residues. With V trimmed by 7 bases and J by 4 bases, 5 bases remained unmatched. This CDR3 is CSAPGQVETQYF. CDR3 bases: TGCAGCGCTCCGGGACAGGTAGAGACCCAGTACTTC.

A single count supports this clone. The chain is built from TRBV2 and TRBJ1-2; 9 nucleotides align to TRBD1. With V trimmed by 5 bases and J by 3 bases, 4 bases remained unmatched. The CDR3 has 14 amino acids. CDR1 and CDR2 from the germline V gene are SNHLY and FYNNEI. The CDR3 region is CASSPRTGDYGYTF. The DNA for the CDR3 is TGTGCCAGCAGTCCCCGGACAGGGGACTATGGCTACACCTTC.

The rearrangement joins TRBV5-1 to TRBJ2-7, with 9 positions matching TRBD2. The CDR3 runs 14 residues. After removal of 2 bases from V and 6 bases from J, the junction contained 6 bases not matched to a gene. CDR1 is SGHRS, CDR2 YFSETQ, per germline. The CDR3, as DNA: TGCGCCAGCAGCTTAACCGCGGGGGGGCGCGAGCAGTACTTC. It is translated as CASSLTAGGREQYF.

The rearrangement links TRBV5-1 to TRBJ2-1, with D perhaps matching TRBD2 (6 bases). Germline V gene data show CDR1 as SGHRS and CDR2 as YFSETQ. The CDR3 spans 16 residues. V lost 4 bases to trimming and J lost 0 bases, with 14 bases between them. The DNA of the CDR3 is TGCGCCAGCAGCAACGGAGGGCTACGCTCCTACAATGAGCAGTTCTTC. Translated, it gives CASSNGGLRSYNEQFF.

This clone has more than one count but fewer than ten. The chain is built from TRBV5-1 and TRBJ1-4, with 8 bases lining up with TRBD1. Trimming cost V 0 bases and J 5 bases; bases outside gene matches: 3. The germline V gene encodes CDR1 SGHRS and CDR2 YFSETQ. This CDR3 has 15 amino acids. The CDR3 here is CASSLGQGKNEKLFF. CDR3 coding DNA: TGCGCCAGCAGCTTGGGACAGGGGAAAAATGAAAAACTGTTTTTT.